The rows below give T cell receptor beta chains drawn from one sample of a study of blood T cell repertoires in COVID-19. The table came from immunoSEQ multiplex PCR; TCRdb's copy has only in-frame clones and leaves some out. The sample records 350,000 to 500,000 clones, approximately 90% being singletons. The material sequenced was PBMCs or T cells enriched from blood (not recorded which). The source is a woman younger than 30 who had been exposed to COVID-19. Both conserved end residues are part of each CDR3. The D gene is left open where the match is weak. Only some rows state a clone size, as once, few, many or a class for expanded clones.

v_call,j_call,d_call,clone_size,cdr3_nt,cdr3_aa
TRBV15,TRBJ2-7,TRBD2,-,TGTGCCACCAGCAGAGACGGGAGGGACCCCTACGAGCAGTACTTC,CATSRDGRDPYEQYF
TRBV11-1,TRBJ1-2,-,-,TGTGCCAGCAGCGAGACGAGGGAGGGCTACACCTTC,CASSETREGYTF
TRBV30,TRBJ2-7,-,-,TGTGCCTGGAGTGTACAGCACGAGCAGTACTTC,CAWSVQHEQYF
TRBV19,TRBJ1-4,-,few,TGTGCCAGTAACCGCGGATCTAATGAAAAACTGTTTTTT,CASNRGSNEKLFF
TRBV5-4,TRBJ2-5,TRBD1,-,TGTGCCAGCAGCTTGGTAGGGACAGGGGGCGCAGGGGAGACCCAGTACTTC,CASSLVGTGGAGETQYF
TRBV19,TRBJ2-7,TRBD1,few,TGTGCCAGCAAGGGGACAGGCCCCCTCTACGAGCAGTACTTC,CASKGTGPLYEQYF
TRBV14,TRBJ2-7,-,-,TGTGCCAGCAGCCGATTGACAGGAGCCTACGAGCAGTACTTC,CASSRLTGAYEQYF
TRBV28,TRBJ2-3,TRBD2,-,TGTGCCAGCAGCCCTCCGGGGGGGGTAGGCACAGATACGCAGTATTTT,CASSPPGGVGTDTQYF
TRBV19,TRBJ1-2,-,few,TGTGCCAGTAGTGCCAAACCGGGACTCGCGTATGACTACACCTTC,CASSAKPGLAYDYTF
TRBV7-9,TRBJ2-3,-,-,TGTGCCAGCAGCCAACAGGGCGCAGATACGCAGTATTTT,CASSQQGADTQYF
TRBV5-1,TRBJ2-6,-,-,TGCGCCAGCAGCTGGGGACTGCACTCTGGGGCCAACGTCCTGACTTTC,CASSWGLHSGANVLTF
TRBV5-6,TRBJ2-7,-,-,TGTGCCAGCAGCTTGGAGGGGAACTACGAGCAGTACTTC,CASSLEGNYEQYF
TRBV7-8,TRBJ1-1,TRBD1,-,TGTGCCAGCGCGCACAGGGGGACGGGGAACACTGAAGCTTTCTTT,CASAHRGTGNTEAFF
TRBV2,TRBJ1-5,TRBD1,few,TGTGCCAGCAGATTACAGGGGACGGAGCCCCAGCATTTT,CASRLQGTEPQHF
TRBV30,TRBJ1-4,-,-,TGTGCCTGGAGTGTACGCGGGGGAGGAAATGAAAAACTGTTTTTT,CAWSVRGGGNEKLFF
TRBV18,TRBJ1-3,-,-,TGTGCCAGCTCACCAGGGCCTGGAAACACCATATATTTT,CASSPGPGNTIYF
TRBV19,TRBJ2-7,-,-,TGTGCCAGTAGTATAGGGACTCCCTACGAGCAGTACTTC,CASSIGTPYEQYF
TRBV15,TRBJ2-3,-,-,TGTGCCACCAGCAGTTTTCCGGCAGATACGCAGTATTTT,CATSSFPADTQYF
TRBV18,TRBJ2-7,-,-,TGTGCCAGCTCACCACCGTCGGCTAGCCTCAGCGAGCAGTACTTC,CASSPPSASLSEQYF
TRBV19,TRBJ1-5,-,-,TGTGCCAGTAGTATCGTACTTCGGAGTGAAAGCGATCAGCCCCAGCATTTT,CASSIVLRSESDQPQHF
TRBV5-6,TRBJ2-2,-,-,TGTGCCAGCAGCCCGGGGTCCGGGGAGCTGTTTTTT,CASSPGSGELFF
TRBV6-5,TRBJ2-5,-,-,TGTGCCAGCAGTTGGGTGGCGGGGGAGACCCAGTACTTC,CASSWVAGETQYF
TRBV23-1,TRBJ1-6,-,-,TGCGCCAGCAGTCAATTGAAGGACAATACGGGGGGCGGCTCACCCCTCCACTTT,CASSQLKDNTGGGSPLHF
TRBV28,TRBJ1-5,-,-,TGTGCCAGCAGCGACTATCAGCCCCAGCATTTT,CASSDYQPQHF
TRBV28,TRBJ1-6,-,-,TGTGCCAGCAGTTTATTGAGGAACAATTCACCCCTCCACTTT,CASSLLRNNSPLHF
TRBV12-2,TRBJ2-7,-,-,TGTGCAAGTCGCTTAGCAGCGACCGGGACTAGCGGGAGAGGAAAATGGTACGAGCAGTACTTC,CASRLAATGTSGRGKWYEQYF
TRBV4-3,TRBJ1-2,TRBD1,-,TGCGCCAGCAGCCAAGAGACAGGGTACGGCTACACCTTC,CASSQETGYGYTF
TRBV30,TRBJ2-2,-,-,TGTGCCTGGAGTACGGGCGGGGAGCTGTTTTTT,CAWSTGGELFF
TRBV7-2,TRBJ1-1,-,few,TGTGCCAGCAGCCCAGCGGGGGCCACTGAAGCTTTCTTT,CASSPAGATEAFF
TRBV27,TRBJ2-5,-,once,TGTGCCAGCAGTTTATCTGAAGCCACCTCCTGGACCCAGTACTTC,CASSLSEATSWTQYF
TRBV21-1,TRBJ2-6,-,-,TGTGCCAGCAGCAAAGATTTTTGTAGAGGGCCGGTACTCCCTGGGGCCAACGTCCTGACTTTC,CASSKDFCRGPVLPGANVLTF
TRBV18,TRBJ1-4,-,-,TGTGCCAGCTCTCCGGACAGCGCCAATGAAAAACTGTTTTTT,CASSPDSANEKLFF
TRBV19,TRBJ1-5,-,once,TGTGCCAGTAGTATCCCAACAGGGATTAGCAATCAGCCCCAGCATTTT,CASSIPTGISNQPQHF
TRBV18,TRBJ1-5,-,-,TGTGCCAGCTCTCCTACCCGGGGAGGTAGCAATCAGCCCCAGCATTTT,CASSPTRGGSNQPQHF
TRBV10-3,TRBJ2-5,TRBD2,-,TGTGCCATCAGTGACCCGGGGGGAGGCGGGTACCAAGAGACCCAGTACTTC,CAISDPGGGGYQETQYF
TRBV10-3,TRBJ2-1,TRBD2,-,TGTGCCATCAGTTTAGCGGGATCTCTTAAAAATGAGCAGTTCTTC,CAISLAGSLKNEQFF
TRBV11-3,TRBJ1-1,-,-,TGTGCCAGCAGCTTGGGTGTAGGGGGGAACACTGAAGCTTTCTTT,CASSLGVGGNTEAFF
TRBV11-3,TRBJ2-1,-,-,TGTGCCAGCAGCTTAACGTGGCCCCAGTCCTACAATGAGCAGTTCTTC,CASSLTWPQSYNEQFF
TRBV19,TRBJ1-2,-,-,TGTGCCAGTAACTCCGACAGGAACTATGGCTACACCTTC,CASNSDRNYGYTF
TRBV7-9,TRBJ2-7,-,-,TGTGCCAGCAGCCGACGGGAGAGCCACGAGCAGTACTTC,CASSRRESHEQYF
TRBV5-1,TRBJ1-6,TRBD1,-,TGCGCCAGCAGCTTGGTGACAGGGGTGAATTCACCCCTCCACTTT,CASSLVTGVNSPLHF
TRBV10-2,TRBJ2-5,-,-,TGCGCCAGCAGCGCCTTGGACTACAAGGGACCCCAGTACTTC,CASSALDYKGPQYF
TRBV7-9,TRBJ1-5,-,once,TGTGCCAGCAGCTTAGGAAGCGGTCGGGGTCAAGGGCAGCCCCAGCATTTT,CASSLGSGRGQGQPQHF
TRBV9,TRBJ2-7,-,-,TGTGCCAGCAGCGGCAGCCTGACAGCCTACGAGCAGTACTTC,CASSGSLTAYEQYF
TRBV7-2,TRBJ2-3,TRBD2,-,TGTGCCAGCAGCTTTAGGACTAGCGGGGGCCGCACAGATACGCAGTATTTT,CASSFRTSGGRTDTQYF
TRBV5-1,TRBJ2-7,TRBD2,-,TGCGCCAGCGGGGGGTCCACCTACGGGAGGGGATACGAGCAGTACTTC,CASGGSTYGRGYEQYF
TRBV7-2,TRBJ1-5,-,-,TGTGCCAGCAGCGTCAGGGTTAGGCAGCCCCAGCATTTT,CASSVRVRQPQHF
TRBV5-4,TRBJ1-1,-,-,TGTGCCAGCAGCTTGCCGGGAGGAGGGGCCATGAACACTGAAGCTTTCTTT,CASSLPGGGAMNTEAFF
TRBV12-5,TRBJ1-4,-,-,TGTGCTAGTGGTGCCCTCATGGAGAGTGAAAAACTGTTTTTT,CASGALMESEKLFF
TRBV5-5,TRBJ1-1,-,-,TGTGCCAGCAGCTTGTGGGAGGGGATGAACACTGAAGCTTTCTTT,CASSLWEGMNTEAFF
TRBV5-5,TRBJ2-7,TRBD1,-,TGTGCCAGCAACCCAGGGGGCCCGGAGCTGAACGAGCAGTACTTC,CASNPGGPELNEQYF
TRBV4-1,TRBJ2-4,TRBD2,-,TGCGCCAGCAGCCTCGGGAGGCTAGCGGGAGGGGAAGCCAAAAACATTCAGTACTTC,CASSLGRLAGGEAKNIQYF
TRBV5-6,TRBJ1-5,TRBD1,-,TGTGCCAGCAGCTTTAGGGGGGGACAGGCTAGCAATCAGCCCCAGCATTTT,CASSFRGGQASNQPQHF
TRBV6-5,TRBJ1-2,-,-,TGTGCCAGCAGTTACTCGGCGGGGAATGGCTACACCTTC,CASSYSAGNGYTF
TRBV10-1,TRBJ1-2,TRBD1,once,TGCGCCAGCAGGCGAGACAGGGCCTATGGCTACACCTTC,CASRRDRAYGYTF
TRBV5-1,TRBJ1-1,-,-,TGCGCCAGCAGCTTGATAGTCGGGAACACTGAAGCTTTCTTT,CASSLIVGNTEAFF